This T cell receptor (beta chain) was identified during a study of blood T cells in healthy people across ages. Germline V gene lookup returns CDR1 SQVTM and CDR2 ANQGSEA. The CDR3 runs 11 residues. Primed by a sample-barcoded 5' primer and a J-beta primer mix, a second PCR proceeded for roughly 7 to 12 cycles. MiXCR, run by TCRdb on the 5' RACE reads, gives a single entry per CDR3 protein. Of roughly 570,000 distinct CDR3 sequences in the sample, 27% were seen once. This TCR derives from a woman in her seventies in good health. Sequenced material: blood. V is TRBV29-1 and J is TRBJ2-5; a possible D gene is TRBD1 (6 bases). The end of the DNA is better explained by TRBJ2-7, so the J call may be wrong. In DNA, the CDR3 is TGCAGCGTTGAAGGACAGGACGAGCAGTACTTC. Its protein product is CSVEGQDEQYF.